The entry that follows covers one TCR beta chain sequence. Produced via immunoSEQ multiplex PCR; TCRdb's table is partial and in-frame only. This repertoire shows about 62,000 clones, approximately 88% found once; its top ten account for more than 4.5%. This record comes from a study of OX40 agonist ivuxolimab in advanced cancers. This CDR3 is 18 amino acids long. Trimming took 1 base from V and 3 from J, leaving 22 bases between them. Germline CDR1 and CDR2: SGHRS and YFSETQ. The V and J genes are TRBV5-1 and TRBJ1-1; D perhaps matches TRBD1 (5 bases). This sample comprised CD4+ or CD8+ T cells sorted from blood, obtained in a trial of the OX40 agonist ivuxolimab. The receptor was isolated from an adult with an advanced solid tumor such as melanoma, head and neck, liver or kidney cancer. CDR3 amino acids: CASSLTRGNIGEDTEAFF. In DNA, the CDR3 is TGCGCCAGCAGCTTGACGAGGGGTAACATTGGGGAGGACACTGAAGCTTTCTTT. Drawing the rest from reference TRBV5-1 and TRBJ1-1, the complete variable domain is KAGVTQTPRYLIKTRGQQVTLSCSPISGHRSVSWYQQTPGQGLQFLFEYFSETQRNKGNFPGRFSGRQFSNSRSEMNVSTLELGDSALYLCASSLTRGNIGEDTEAFFGQGTRLTVV.